The 9 T cell receptor beta chains reported below all come from one sample, sequenced in a study of blood T cells in healthy people across ages. It was with a sample-barcoded 5' primer and a J-beta primer mix that a second PCR of about 6 to 12 cycles was run. TCRdb reprocessed the 5' RACE reads with MiXCR, giving one entry per CDR3 protein. The sample gives 1 million or so distinct CDR3 sequences, approximately 25% of which show up once; approximately 0.71% is in the top ten. A further study also used this sample, focusing on T cells of mothers and their children.

Sequences were obtained from blood. Source of these receptors: a girl between 2 and 10 years old in good health.

This clonotype has just a few counts. The final CDR3 position lacks the conserved phenylalanine or tryptophan, pointing to a likely read error. Because the CDR3's place on the DNA is in doubt, the DNA is left out and the CDR3 is given as listed by TCRdb. The genes are TRBV7-9 and TRBJ2-1; TRBD2, the table's D call, was not compared with the DNA. The CDR3 spans 9 residues, counting both ends. Germline loops: CDR1 SEHNR, CDR2 FQNEAQ (reference sequence). The CDR3 loop reads CASSLEAGI.

The chain carries TRBV10-1 and TRBJ2-5, with 7 nucleotides matching TRBD2. The J call may be in error: the DNA end matches TRBJ2-1 better. CDR1 is WNHNN and CDR2 is SYGVQD in the germline V gene (reference sequence). CDR3 length equals 15 residues. The CDR3 nucleotides are TGCGCCAGCAGTGATTTAAGCGGGACGGACGGTGAGCAGTTCTTC. Its translation is CASSDLSGTDGEQFF.

The chain joins TRBV7-9 to TRBJ2-7; D is possibly TRBD1 (5 bases). CDR3 size: 13 residues. Per the germline V gene, CDR1 is SEHNR and CDR2 is FQNEAQ (reference sequence). With 4 bases removed from V and 7 bases from J, the gap between germline ends came to 14 bases. The CDR3 DNA sequence: TGTGCCAGCAGCTGGAGACTGGCAGGGGAGCAGTACTTC. It yields the protein CASSWRLAGEQYF. Looking up the rest from reference TRBV7-9 and TRBJ2-7 gives the full variable domain: DTGVSQNPRHKITKRGQNVTFRCDPISEHNRLYWYRQTLGQGPEFLTYFQNEAQLEKSRLLSDRFSAERPKGSFSTLEIQRTEQGDSAMYLCASSWRLAGEQYFGPGTRLTVT.

This clonotype has just a few counts. The rearrangement links TRBV3-1 to TRBJ2-3; D might be TRBD2 (6 bases). The CDR3 loop spans 14 amino acids. V lost 1 base and J 5 bases, leaving 10 bases between the germline ends. Germline CDR1 reads LGHDT; CDR2 reads YNNKEL (reference sequence). CDR3 coding DNA: TGTGCCAGCAGCCAAGTTTCCGGGGGAGATACGCAGTATTTT. The encoded protein is CASSQVSGGDTQYF.

This clonotype was found many times. This chain uses TRBV4-1 with TRBJ2-5; D not resolved. Trimming removed 1 base from V and 2 bases from J, with 5 bases in between. Looked up from germline, CDR1 is MGHRA and CDR2 is YSYEKL. This CDR3 has 13 residues. In DNA, the CDR3 is TGCGCCAGCAGCCAAGTGAGGCAAGAGACCCAGTACTTC. It is translated as CASSQVRQETQYF.

This clonotype was counted a single time. V and J are TRBV29-1 and TRBJ2-1, with D possibly being TRBD1 or TRBD2 (5 bases each). The germline V gene encodes CDR1 SQVTM and CDR2 ANQGSEA. The CDR3 is made up of 14 amino acids. The germline V and J ends were trimmed by 5 bases and 2 bases, with 13 bases remaining between them. The CDR3 sequence: CSVRGRLTYNEQFF. Written as DNA, the CDR3 is TGCAGCGTTAGGGGACGCCTGACCTACAATGAGCAGTTCTTC.

This clonotype was detected only once. CDR3 in amino acids: CASQREPDTQYF. DNA of the CDR3: TGTGCCAGCCAGCGGGAGCCAGATACGCAGTATTTT. This sequence joins TRBV27 and TRBJ2-3, with 8 bases that match TRBD2. The V gene end was trimmed by 8 bases and the J gene end by 4 bases; junction bases not matched to a gene: 2. Germline CDR1 reads MNHEY; CDR2 reads SMNVEV (reference sequence). The CDR3 covers 12 residues.

This clonotype has just one count. The chain has TRBV12-3 or TRBV12-4 and TRBJ1-2, with TRBD1 matching 7 bases. The V and J ends lost 5 bases and 1 base, in that order; junction bases with no gene match: 10. CDR3 length: 16 residues. CDR3 nucleotides: TGTGCCAGCAGTCCGAAAGGGGGCATTTTTAACTATGGCTACACCTTC. It is translated as CASSPKGGIFNYGYTF.

V is TRBV9 and J is TRBJ2-5, with D maybe TRBD2 (6 bases). The CDR3 is made up of 16 amino acids. Germline lookup yields CDR1 SGDLS and CDR2 YYNGEE. V was shortened by 4 bases and J by 1 base, with 17 bases between the two germline ends. In nucleotides, the CDR3 is TGTGCCAGCAGCCCCCGCCCCCGGGAGATCCAAGAGACCCAGTACTTC. Its translation is CASSPRPREIQETQYF.